This TCR beta chain was profiled in a study of T cell responses to AZD1222 COVID-19 vaccine. Study-wide findings and caveats: Spike as a whole was targeted by vaccine-associated CD4 TCRs, dominant at 160-218 and 743-854.

Using immunoSEQ multiplex PCR, the repertoire was profiled, and TCRdb retains in-frame clones only, with some absent. The table includes about 130,000 clones, around nine tenths detected once. For this clone: Its antigen is unidentified.

The sample in question was peripheral blood, obtained on day 0 of AZD1222 vaccination. The receptor comes from an adult in good health.

The DNA of the CDR3 is TGTGCCAGCAGTTACGATGCACGGGCCGGCTATGGCTACACCTTC. Protein product: CASSYDARAGYGYTF. The V gene is TRBV6-5, the J gene TRBJ1-2, with no clear D. The V end lost 2 bases, the J end lost 4 bases, and 14 bases lay between the germline ends. This CDR3 spans 15 amino acids. Germline V gene data show CDR1 as MNHEY and CDR2 as SVGAGI.